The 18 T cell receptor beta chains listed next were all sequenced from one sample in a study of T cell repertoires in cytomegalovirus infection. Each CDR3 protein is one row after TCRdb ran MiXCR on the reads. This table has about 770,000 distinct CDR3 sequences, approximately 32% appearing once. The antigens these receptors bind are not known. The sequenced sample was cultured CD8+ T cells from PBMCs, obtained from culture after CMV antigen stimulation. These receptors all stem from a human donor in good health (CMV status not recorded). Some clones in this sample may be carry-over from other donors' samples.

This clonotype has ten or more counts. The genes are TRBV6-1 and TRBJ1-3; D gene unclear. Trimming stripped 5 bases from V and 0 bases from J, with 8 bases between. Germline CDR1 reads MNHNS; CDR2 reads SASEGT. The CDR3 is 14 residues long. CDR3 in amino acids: CASSLQSSGNTIYF. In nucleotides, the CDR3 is TGTGCCAGCAGTTTACAGTCCTCTGGAAACACCATATATTTT.

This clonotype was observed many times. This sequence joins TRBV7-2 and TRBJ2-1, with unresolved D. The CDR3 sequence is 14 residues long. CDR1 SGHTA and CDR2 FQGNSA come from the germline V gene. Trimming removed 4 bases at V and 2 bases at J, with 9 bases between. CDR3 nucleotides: TGTGCCAGCAGCTATCTGACTCCCTACAATGAGCAGTTCTTC. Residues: CASSYLTPYNEQFF. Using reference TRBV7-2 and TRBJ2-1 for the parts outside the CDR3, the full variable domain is GAGVSQSPSNKVTEKGKDVELRCDPISGHTALYWYRQSLGQGLEFLIYFQGNSAPDKSGLPSDRFSAERTGGSVSTLTIQRTQQEDSAVYLCASSYLTPYNEQFFGPGTRLTVL.

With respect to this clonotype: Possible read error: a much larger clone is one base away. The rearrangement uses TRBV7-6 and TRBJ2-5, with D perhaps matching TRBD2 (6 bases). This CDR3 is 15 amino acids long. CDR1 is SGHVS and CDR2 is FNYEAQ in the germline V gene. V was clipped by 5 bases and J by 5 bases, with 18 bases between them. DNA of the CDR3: TGTGCCAGCAGCATAGGGGACTGGCACTTGGAGACCCAGTACTTC. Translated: CASSIGDWHLETQYF.

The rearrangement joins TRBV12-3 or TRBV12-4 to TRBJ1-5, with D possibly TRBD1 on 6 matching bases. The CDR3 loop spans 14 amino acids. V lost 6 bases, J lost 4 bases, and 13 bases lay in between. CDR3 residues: CASSTGPLNQPQHF. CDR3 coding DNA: TGTGCCAGCAGCACAGGGCCACTAAATCAGCCCCAGCATTTT.

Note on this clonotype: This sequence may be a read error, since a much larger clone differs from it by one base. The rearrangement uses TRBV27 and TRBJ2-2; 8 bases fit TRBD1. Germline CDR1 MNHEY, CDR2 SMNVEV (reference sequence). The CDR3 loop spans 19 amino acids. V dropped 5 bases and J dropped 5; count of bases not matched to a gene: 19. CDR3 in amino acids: CASSADALQGAEGTGELFF. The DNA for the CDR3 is TGTGCCAGCAGTGCTGACGCTCTTCAGGGGGCGGAAGGTACCGGGGAGCTGTTTTTT.

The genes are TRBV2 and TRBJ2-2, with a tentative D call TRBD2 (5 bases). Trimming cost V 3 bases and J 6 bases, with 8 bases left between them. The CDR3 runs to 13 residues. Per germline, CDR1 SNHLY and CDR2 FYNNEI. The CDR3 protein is CASSDWRSGELFF. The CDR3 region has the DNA TGTGCCAGCAGTGATTGGAGGTCCGGGGAGCTGTTTTTT.

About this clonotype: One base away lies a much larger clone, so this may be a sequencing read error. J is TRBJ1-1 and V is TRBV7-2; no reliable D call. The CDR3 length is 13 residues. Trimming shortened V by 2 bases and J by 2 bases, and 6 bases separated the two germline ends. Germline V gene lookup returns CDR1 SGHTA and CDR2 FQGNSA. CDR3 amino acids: CASSLNSNTEAFF. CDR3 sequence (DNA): TGTGCCAGCAGCTTAAACAGCAACACTGAAGCTTTCTTT.

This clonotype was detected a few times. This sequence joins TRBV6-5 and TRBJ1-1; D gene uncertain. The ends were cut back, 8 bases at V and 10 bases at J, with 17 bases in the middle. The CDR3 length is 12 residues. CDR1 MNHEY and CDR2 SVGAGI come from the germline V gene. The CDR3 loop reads CASRTARGGAFF. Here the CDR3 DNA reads TGTGCCAGCCGGACGGCACGGGGAGGAGCTTTCTTT.

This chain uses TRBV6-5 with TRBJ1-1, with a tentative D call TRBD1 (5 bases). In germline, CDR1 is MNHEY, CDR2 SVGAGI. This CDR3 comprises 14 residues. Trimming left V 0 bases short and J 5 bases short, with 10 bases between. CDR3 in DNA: TGTGCCAGCAGTTACTCGCAATGGGGGACTGAAGCTTTCTTT. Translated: CASSYSQWGTEAFF.

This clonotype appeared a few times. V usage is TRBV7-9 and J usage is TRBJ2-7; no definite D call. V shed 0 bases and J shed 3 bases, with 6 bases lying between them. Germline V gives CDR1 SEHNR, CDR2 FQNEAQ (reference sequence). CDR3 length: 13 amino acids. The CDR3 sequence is CASSLAYSYEQYV. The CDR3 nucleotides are TGTGCCAGCAGCTTAGCTTACAGCTACGAGCAGTACGTC.

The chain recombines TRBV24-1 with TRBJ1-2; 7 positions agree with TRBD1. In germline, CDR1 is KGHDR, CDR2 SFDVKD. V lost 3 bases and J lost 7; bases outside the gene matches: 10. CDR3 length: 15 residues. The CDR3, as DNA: TGTGCCACCAGTGATCGGAGGGAGGGGGCGGCTGGCTACACCTTC. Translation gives CATSDRREGAAGYTF.

This CDR3 reads CASSLVSEGSYEQYV. DNA of the CDR3: TGTGCCAGCAGCTTGGTTTCAGAAGGATCCTACGAGCAGTACGTC. This chain uses TRBV5-6 with TRBJ2-7; D unresolved. CDR1 and CDR2 (germline): SGHDT, YYEEEE. The CDR3 consists of 15 residues. The V end was cut by 0 bases, the J end by 1 base, with 11 bases between.

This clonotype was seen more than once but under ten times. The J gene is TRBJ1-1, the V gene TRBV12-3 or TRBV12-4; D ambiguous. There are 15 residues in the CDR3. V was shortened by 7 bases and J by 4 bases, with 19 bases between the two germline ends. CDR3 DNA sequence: TGTGCCAGCACCCCATGGACGGAGGATTTCACTGAAGCTTTCTTT. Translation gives CASTPWTEDFTEAFF.

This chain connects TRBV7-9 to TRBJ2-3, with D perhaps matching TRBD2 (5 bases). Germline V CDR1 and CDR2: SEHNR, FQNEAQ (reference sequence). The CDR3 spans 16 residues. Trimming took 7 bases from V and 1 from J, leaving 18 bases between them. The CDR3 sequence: CASIPTEGTGTDTQYF. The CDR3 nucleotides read TGTGCCAGCATTCCAACAGAGGGAACCGGCACAGATACGCAGTATTTT.

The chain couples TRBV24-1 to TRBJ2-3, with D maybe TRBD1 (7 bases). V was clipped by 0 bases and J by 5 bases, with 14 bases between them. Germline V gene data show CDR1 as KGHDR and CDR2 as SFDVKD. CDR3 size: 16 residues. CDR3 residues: CATSDLQGGRGDTQYF. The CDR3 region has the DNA TGTGCCACCAGTGATTTGCAGGGGGGCCGTGGAGATACGCAGTATTTT.

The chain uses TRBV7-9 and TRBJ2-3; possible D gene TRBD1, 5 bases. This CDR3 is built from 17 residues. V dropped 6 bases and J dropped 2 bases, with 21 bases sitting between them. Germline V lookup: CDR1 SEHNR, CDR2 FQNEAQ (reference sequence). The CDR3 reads CASSSPTYGAHTDTQYF. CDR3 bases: TGTGCCAGCAGTTCCCCAACGTATGGGGCCCACACAGATACGCAGTATTTT.

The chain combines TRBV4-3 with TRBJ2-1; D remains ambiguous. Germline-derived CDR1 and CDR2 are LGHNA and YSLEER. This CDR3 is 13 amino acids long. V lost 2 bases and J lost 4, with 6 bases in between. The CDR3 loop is CASSQLQYNEQFF. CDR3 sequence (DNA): TGCGCCAGCAGCCAACTACAGTACAATGAGCAGTTCTTC.

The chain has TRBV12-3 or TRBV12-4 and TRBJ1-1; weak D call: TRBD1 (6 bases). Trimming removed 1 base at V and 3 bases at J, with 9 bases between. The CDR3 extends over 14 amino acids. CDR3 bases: TGTGCCAGCAGTTTAGGCCACAGGGACACTGAAGCTTTCTTT. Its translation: CASSLGHRDTEAFF.